This T cell receptor (beta chain) was sequenced during a study of blood T cell repertoires in COVID-19. The V and J ends lost 6 bases and 3 bases respectively, with 14 bases between them. Germline loops: CDR1 SQVTM, CDR2 ANQGSEA. CDR3 size: 13 residues. Data came from immunoSEQ multiplex PCR; TCRdb stores just in-frame clones and leaves some out. The table lists 87,000 or so clones, under 85% of them singletons. The source is a woman between 65 and 79 years old with acute or convalescent COVID-19. The specimen was peripheral blood. The chain couples TRBV29-1 to TRBJ1-1; D is unresolved. The CDR3 loop reads CSVRPSRDTEAFF. The CDR3 bases are TGCAGCGTCCGGCCCTCGAGGGACACTGAAGCTTTCTTT. The variable domain in full, with the rest retrieved from reference TRBV29-1 and TRBJ1-1, is SAVISQKPSRDICQRGTSLTIQCQVDSQVTMMFWYRQQPGQSLTLIATANQGSEATYESGFVIDKFPISRPNLTFSTLTVSNMSPEDSSIYLCSVRPSRDTEAFFGQGTRLTVV.